The 27 T cell receptor beta chains given below trace back to one sample, sequenced in a study of T cell responses to AZD1222 COVID-19 vaccine. Clones were sequenced by immunoSEQ multiplex PCR, and TCRdb holds only the in-frame ones, with some missing. This table holds fewer than 120,000 clones, roughly nine tenths found once. The material was peripheral blood, obtained on day 0 of AZD1222 vaccination. These receptors all come from an adult in good health.

The rearrangement uses TRBV19 and TRBJ2-1, with 9 bases aligning to TRBD2. The V segment lost 5 bases and the J segment 8 bases; nucleotides outside the gene matches: 10. The CDR3 consists of 15 residues. Germline V CDR1 and CDR2: LNHDA, SQIVND (reference sequence). CDR3 DNA sequence: TGTGCCAGTAGTCCCAGTGCGGGGGGGCCCGATGAGCAGTTCTTC. Amino acid sequence: CASSPSAGGPDEQFF.

This sequence joins TRBV7-9 and TRBJ1-2; 7 bases are a match to TRBD1. Germline CDR1 SEHNR, CDR2 FQNEAQ (reference sequence). V lost 6 bases, J lost 11 bases, and 15 bases stayed unmatched. The CDR3 contains 14 residues. CDR3 sequence reads: CASSQKTGSAVYTF. For the CDR3, the DNA is TGTGCCAGCAGTCAAAAGACAGGGTCGGCAGTATACACCTTC.

CDR3 in amino acids: CATSGRGGNEQFF. CDR3 in DNA: TGTGCCACCAGTGGCAGGGGGGGCAATGAGCAGTTCTTC. The chain recombines TRBV24-1 with TRBJ2-1; either TRBD1 or TRBD2 may supply D (7 bases each). The CDR3 is 13 amino acids. V lost 5 bases and J lost 6, with 10 bases in between. From germline, CDR1 is KGHDR and CDR2 SFDVKD.

The chain is built from TRBV7-9 and TRBJ1-1, with D unresolved. Germline values: CDR1 SEHNR, CDR2 FQNEAQ (reference sequence). The length of the CDR3 is 14 residues. Trimming took off 0 bases at V and 0 bases at J, with 5 bases between the two ends. In nucleotides, the CDR3 is TGTGCCAGCAGCTTAGCCTCATTGAACACTGAAGCTTTCTTT. Encoded protein: CASSLASLNTEAFF.

The chain is built from TRBV30 and TRBJ2-2; possibly TRBD1 for D (5 bases). Deletions cut 0 bases from V and 3 bases from J, with 11 bases between. The CDR3 has 15 residues. Germline V gene sequence: CDR1 GTSNPN, CDR2 SVGIG (reference sequence). The chain's CDR3 is CAWSVSGWYTGELFF. CDR3 in DNA: TGTGCCTGGAGTGTGTCAGGGTGGTACACCGGGGAGCTGTTTTTT.

The chain recombines TRBV19 with TRBJ2-7; D may be TRBD1 or TRBD2 (5 bases each). The V and J ends lost 5 bases and 5 bases respectively, with 10 bases between them. This CDR3 has 12 residues. Per the germline V gene, CDR1 is LNHDA and CDR2 is SQIVND (reference sequence). The DNA for the CDR3 is TGTGCCAGTAGTCCAAGGGACCACGAGCAGTACTTC. Its translation: CASSPRDHEQYF.

The V and J genes are TRBV19 and TRBJ1-2, with no clear D. There are 14 residues in the CDR3. The germline V gene encodes CDR1 LNHDA and CDR2 SQIVND (reference sequence). Trimming took off 2 bases at V and 7 bases at J, with 14 bases between the two ends. CDR3 in amino acids: CASSIRDLRGGYTF. CDR3 DNA sequence: TGTGCCAGTAGTATAAGGGATCTGCGAGGTGGCTACACCTTC.

The chain uses TRBV3-1 (or the pseudogene TRBV3-2) and TRBJ1-1, with D hard to call. V was trimmed by 1 base and J by 5 bases, leaving 17 bases between them. CDR1 is LGHDT and CDR2 is YNNKEL in the germline V gene (reference sequence). This CDR3 spans 16 amino acids. The DNA for the CDR3 is TGTGCCAGCAGCCAAGGGGGATACACACGAGGGACTGAAGCTTTCTTT. This codes for CASSQGGYTRGTEAFF.

The gene calls are TRBV14 and TRBJ1-6; weak D call: TRBD1 (6 bases). V dropped 2 bases and J dropped 4 bases, with 12 bases sitting between them. The germline V gene encodes CDR1 SGHDN and CDR2 FVKESK. This CDR3 is 16 amino acids long. The CDR3 spells CASSQTGRGYNSPLHF. CDR3 nucleotide sequence: TGTGCCAGCAGCCAAACAGGGAGGGGTTATAATTCACCCCTCCACTTT.

The CDR3 here is CASSPNTDTQYF. CDR3 coding DNA: TGTGCCAGCAGCCCGAACACAGATACGCAGTATTTT. The chain has TRBV6-6 and TRBJ2-3, with D hard to call. This CDR3 has 12 amino acids. The V end lost 6 bases, the J end lost 2 bases, and 6 bases lay between the germline ends. The germline CDR1 and CDR2 sequences are MNHNY and SVGAGI (reference sequence).

The chain links TRBV5-4 to TRBJ2-6; D unresolved. The CDR3 consists of 15 residues. The germline V gene encodes CDR1 SGHNT and CDR2 YYREEE (reference sequence). The ends were cut back, 0 bases at V and 2 bases at J, with 6 bases in the middle. The CDR3 DNA reads as TGTGCCAGCAGCTTGGAAAGTACTGGGGCCAACGTCCTGACTTTC. It translates to CASSLESTGANVLTF.

V and J are TRBV19 and TRBJ2-2; TRBD2 agrees at 9 bases. The V and J ends lost 6 bases and 1 base, in that order; junction bases with no gene match: 0. The CDR3 contains 14 residues. Germline CDR1 LNHDA, CDR2 SQIVND (reference sequence). The CDR3 protein is CASRTSGNTGELFF. The CDR3 region has the DNA TGTGCCAGTAGGACTAGCGGGAACACCGGGGAGCTGTTTTTT.

V is TRBV5-1 and J is TRBJ2-3; D not resolved. The germline gives CDR1 SGHRS, CDR2 YFSETQ. The V end was cut by 0 bases, the J end by 5 bases, with 10 bases between. The CDR3 runs 14 residues. The CDR3 DNA sequence: TGCGCCAGCAGCTTGGATCTGGGCCGAGATACGCAGTATTTT. This gives the protein CASSLDLGRDTQYF.

This clone was observed a few times. The chain combines TRBV13 with TRBJ1-3; D gene uncertain. The V gene lost 6 bases and the J gene lost 0 bases, with 12 bases spanning the gap. Germline values: CDR1 PRHDT, CDR2 FYEKMQ (reference sequence). CDR3 length equals 15 residues. The CDR3 DNA reads as TGTGCCAGCAGGGACGGACCCAGCTCTGGAAACACCATATATTTT. It specifies CASRDGPSSGNTIYF. Complete variable domain (other parts from reference TRBV13 and TRBJ1-3): AAGVIQSPRHLIKEKRETATLKCYPIPRHDTVYWYQQGPGQDPQFLISFYEKMQSDKGSIPDRFSAQQFSDYHSELNMSSLELGDSALYFCASRDGPSSGNTIYFGEGSWLTVV.

This clone was recorded a few times. The chain combines TRBV30 with TRBJ2-7; TRBD2 agrees at 9 bases. Losses at the gene ends were 5 bases for V and 3 bases for J; bases not matched to a gene: 5. The CDR3 totals 13 residues. The germline V gene has CDR1 GTSNPN and CDR2 SVGIG (reference sequence). The CDR3 DNA reads as TGTGCCTGGGGCCCACTAGCGGGCTACGAGCAGTACTTC. Residues: CAWGPLAGYEQYF.

The chain joins TRBV9 to TRBJ2-7; the match to TRBD2 covers 9 bases. Per the germline V gene, CDR1 is SGDLS and CDR2 is YYNGEE. V trimming: 4 bases; J trimming: 7 bases; junction bases outside the gene matches: 9. This CDR3 spans 14 amino acids. CDR3 DNA sequence: TGTGCCAGCAGCCGTCCTAGCGGGACGGGTGAGCAGTACTTC. As protein: CASSRPSGTGEQYF.

The V gene is TRBV7-9, the J gene TRBJ2-1, with 8 bases matching TRBD2. Germline assignment: CDR1 SEHNR and CDR2 FQNEAQ (reference sequence). CDR3 length: 16 amino acids. Trimming at V came to 0 bases and at J to 4 bases, leaving 5 bases not matched to a gene. The DNA of the CDR3 is TGTGCCAGCAGCTTAGCCGGGGGACTAGGATACAATGAGCAGTTCTTC. It encodes CASSLAGGLGYNEQFF.

The CDR3 reads CASSYRGLKNTEAFF. Written as DNA, the CDR3 is TGTGCCAGCAGTTACCGCGGACTCAAGAACACTGAAGCTTTCTTT. V is TRBV6-2 or TRBV6-3 and J is TRBJ1-1, with no clear D. Germline-derived CDR1 and CDR2 are MNHEY and SVGEGT. V was pared by 2 bases and J by 1 base, with 11 bases between. CDR3 length equals 15 residues.

V and J are TRBV18 and TRBJ1-1; 8 nucleotides line up with TRBD1. The V gene's germline CDR1 is KGHSH and CDR2 LQKENI. This CDR3 comprises 16 residues. Germline trimming cut 6 bases from V and 0 bases from J; bases unmatched to any gene: 9. The CDR3 is CASSEIGTGMNTEAFF. CDR3 bases: TGTGCCAGCTCTGAAATAGGGACAGGTATGAACACTGAAGCTTTCTTT.

This chain links TRBV9 with TRBJ1-6; D is unclear. V lost 4 bases to trimming and J lost 5 bases, with 13 bases between them. CDR1 SGDLS and CDR2 YYNGEE come from the germline V gene. The CDR3 loop spans 15 amino acids. The chain's CDR3 is CASSPPGRDNSPLHF. The CDR3 DNA is TGTGCCAGCAGCCCACCGGGCCGGGATAATTCACCCCTCCACTTT.

This chain connects TRBV11-2 to TRBJ2-7, with unresolved D. CDR1 and CDR2 (germline): SGHAT, FQNNGV. The CDR3 spans 15 residues. V shed 1 base and J shed 1 base, with 11 bases lying between them. The CDR3 nucleotides are TGTGCCAGCAGCTTAGGTTCCGCACATTCCTACGAGCAGTACTTC. Its protein product is CASSLGSAHSYEQYF.

The chain joins TRBV7-2 to TRBJ2-1, with TRBD2 matching 7 bases. This CDR3 comprises 14 residues. Germline loops: CDR1 SGHTA, CDR2 FQGNSA. V lost 5 bases and J lost 5; bases outside the gene matches: 6. CDR3 sequence: CASSALGTNNEQFF. The CDR3 DNA reads as TGTGCCAGCAGCGCCCTTGGGACTAACAATGAGCAGTTCTTC.

The chain links TRBV6-4 to TRBJ2-1; D may match TRBD1 or TRBD2 (7 bases each). The V end was cut by 1 base, the J end by 6 bases, with 13 bases between. The CDR3 is 15 amino acids. CDR1 MRHNA and CDR2 SNTAGT come from the germline V gene. The CDR3 DNA reads as TGTGCCAGCAGTGACTGGGGGGGGACAGTCAATGAGCAGTTCTTC. As protein: CASSDWGGTVNEQFF.

V gene TRBV2 combines with J gene TRBJ1-1; no reliable D call. Trimming removed 1 base from V and 2 bases from J, with 5 bases in between. The germline CDR1 and CDR2 sequences are SNHLY and FYNNEI. CDR3 length: 13 amino acids. In DNA, the CDR3 is TGTGCCAGCAGTGAAGGACCAAACACTGAAGCTTTCTTT. Translated: CASSEGPNTEAFF.

The chain employs TRBV11-2 and TRBJ1-5; D uncertain. The CDR3 totals 16 residues. Germline V gene sequence: CDR1 SGHAT, CDR2 FQNNGV. Trimming cost V 6 bases and J 2 bases, with 17 bases left between them. The DNA for the CDR3 is TGTGCCAGCAGTCCCAAGGCCCGAGGAGGCAATCAGCCCCAGCATTTT. Translation: CASSPKARGGNQPQHF.

This clone was counted once. V gene TRBV11-3 combines with J gene TRBJ2-5; 10 positions match TRBD2. The CDR3 contains 15 residues. J lost 5 bases, V lost 1 base, and 4 bases had no gene match. Germline assignment: CDR1 SGHNT and CDR2 YENEEA. The CDR3 nucleotides are TGTGCCAGCAGCTTAGGTCTAGCGGGGGAGGAGACCCAGTACTTC. It encodes CASSLGLAGEETQYF. The full variable domain, completed using reference TRBV11-3 and TRBJ2-5, is EAGVVQSPRYKIIEKKQPVAFWCNPISGHNTLYWYLQNLGQGPELLIRYENEEAVDDSQLPKDRFSAERLKGVDSTLKIQPAELGDSAVYLCASSLGLAGEETQYFGPGTRLLVL.

This rearrangement joins TRBV9 to TRBJ2-7; 8 nucleotides match TRBD2. CDR3 length equals 15 residues. Trimming removed 2 bases from V and 1 base from J; junction bases left unmatched: 5. The V gene's germline CDR1 is SGDLS and CDR2 YYNGEE. In nucleotides, the CDR3 is TGTGCCAGCAGCGTTGGGGTAGCGGGGTCCTACGAGCAGTACTTC. Translating it yields CASSVGVAGSYEQYF.